These 30 T cell receptor beta chains were sequenced from one sample in a study of blood T cell repertoires in COVID-19. The repertoire was sequenced with immunoSEQ multiplex PCR; TCRdb's copy has only in-frame clones and lacks some. Of about 230,000 clones listed, 81% are singletons. Sequencing input: peripheral blood. All receptors come from an elderly woman with COVID-19, enrolled during active disease.

The chain has TRBV3-1 (or the pseudogene TRBV3-2) and TRBJ1-1; maybe TRBD1 (6 bases). This CDR3 has 13 residues. V dropped 4 bases and J dropped 10 bases, with 16 bases sitting between them. CDR1 is LGHDT, CDR2 YNNKEL, per germline (reference sequence). CDR3 region: CASSLGAGDAAFF. The CDR3 DNA reads as TGTGCCAGCAGCCTTGGGGCAGGGGATGCAGCTTTCTTT.

The genes are TRBV28 and TRBJ2-7; the match to TRBD2 covers 16 bases. V shed 7 bases, J shed 10 bases, and the junction held 7 bases outside the gene matches. The CDR3 runs 14 residues. CDR1 and CDR2 (germline): MDHEN, SYDVKM. CDR3 protein: CASTSGLAGGAQYF. CDR3 coding DNA: TGTGCCAGCACCTCGGGACTAGCGGGAGGGGCCCAGTACTTC.

This chain uses TRBV7-3 with TRBJ2-3, with D maybe TRBD1 (7 bases). This CDR3 region has 15 residues. Trimming removed 4 bases from V and 2 bases from J, with 13 bases in between. Per germline, CDR1 SGHTA and CDR2 FQGTGA. In DNA, the CDR3 is TGTGCCAGCAGCTCAGGGGGGATTTACACAGATACGCAGTATTTT. It specifies CASSSGGIYTDTQYF.

The chain couples TRBV11-2 to TRBJ2-3; 7 bases align to TRBD2. Trimming at V came to 5 bases and at J to 4 bases, leaving 12 bases not matched to a gene. CDR1 is SGHAT and CDR2 is FQNNGV in the germline V gene. The CDR3 extends over 16 amino acids. The CDR3 DNA reads as TGTGCCAGCAGCCGGAGAGGGCGGGAGAGGGCAGATACGCAGTATTTT. Its translation: CASSRRGRERADTQYF.

The CDR3 sequence is CASRWGDTEAFF. CDR3 bases: TGTGCCAGCAGGTGGGGGGACACTGAAGCTTTCTTT. The V gene is TRBV3-1 (or the pseudogene TRBV3-2), the J gene TRBJ1-1, with D possibly TRBD1 on 5 matching bases. CDR1 and CDR2 from the germline V gene are LGHDT and YNNKEL (reference sequence). The CDR3 consists of 12 residues. Deletions cut 6 bases from V and 3 bases from J, with 8 bases between.

The gene calls are TRBV10-1 and TRBJ2-3, with 9 positions matching TRBD2. CDR1 is WNHNN, CDR2 SYGVQD, per germline (reference sequence). V shed 0 bases and J 5 bases; nucleotides not matched to a gene: 6. This CDR3 comprises 16 residues. The CDR3 spells CASSESYAGGGDTQYF. As DNA, the CDR3 is TGCGCCAGCAGTGAGTCGTATGCGGGGGGGGGAGATACGCAGTATTTT.

The rearrangement links TRBV28 to TRBJ2-7; 13 nucleotides line up with TRBD2. The V gene end was trimmed by 4 bases and the J gene end by 5 bases; junction bases not matched to a gene: 8. CDR3 size: 16 residues. Germline CDR1 reads MDHEN; CDR2 reads SYDVKM. The CDR3 sequence is CASSSHRLAGGHEQYF. CDR3 coding DNA: TGTGCCAGCAGTTCCCACCGACTAGCGGGAGGCCACGAGCAGTACTTC.

This chain uses TRBV5-5 with TRBJ2-7, with D perhaps matching TRBD2 (6 bases). The CDR3 is 13 residues long. Germline V gene sequence: CDR1 SGHKS, CDR2 YYEKEE (reference sequence). V lost 4 bases to trimming and J lost 3 bases, with 11 bases between them. CDR3 loop: CASSGGALYEQYF. The CDR3 DNA reads TGTGCCAGCAGCGGCGGGGCCCTCTACGAGCAGTACTTC.

The CDR3 sequence is CASSVSLDGFTQYF. CDR3 coding DNA: TGTGCCAGCAGCGTTAGCCTGGATGGGTTTACCCAGTACTTC. The rearrangement joins TRBV3-1 (or the pseudogene TRBV3-2) to TRBJ2-5, with D unresolved. The ends were cut back, 5 bases at V and 8 bases at J, with 18 bases in the middle. CDR3 size: 14 residues. CDR1 is LGHDT, CDR2 YNNKEL, per germline (reference sequence).

This clone was seen more than once but under ten times. The chain is built from TRBV7-8 and TRBJ1-1; D might be TRBD1 (6 bases). The CDR3 extends over 15 amino acids. V lost 4 bases and J 0 bases, leaving 12 bases between the germline ends. Germline V gene data show CDR1 as SGHVS and CDR2 as FQNEAQ. The CDR3 coding sequence is TGTGCCAGCAGCTCCAGAGGACAGATGAACACTGAAGCTTTCTTT. Protein product: CASSSRGQMNTEAFF. Combining the CDR3 with reference TRBV7-8 and TRBJ1-1 gives the whole variable domain GAGVSQSPRYKVAKRGQDVALRCDPISGHVSLFWYQQALGQGPEFLTYFQNEAQLDKSGLPSDRFFAERPEGSVSTLKIQRTQQEDSAVYLCASSSRGQMNTEAFFGQGTRLTVV.

The chain employs TRBV5-8 and TRBJ1-5; D gene unclear. CDR1 is SGHTS, CDR2 YDEGEE, per germline. Trimming shortened V by 4 bases and J by 0 bases, and 17 bases separated the two germline ends. The CDR3 is 17 residues long. The CDR3 DNA reads as TGTGCCAGCAGCCTGGGTGACTTTGGCGGTAGCAATCAGCCCCAGCATTTT. Its protein is CASSLGDFGGSNQPQHF.

The rearrangement uses TRBV5-1 and TRBJ1-2; D is uncertain. This CDR3 contains 15 residues. CDR1 is SGHRS and CDR2 is YFSETQ in the germline V gene. Trimming removed 4 bases from V and 9 bases from J, with 22 bases in between. The CDR3 protein is CASSTAPGSFLSYTF. CDR3 sequence (DNA): TGCGCCAGCAGCACCGCACCGGGGAGTTTCCTCAGCTACACCTTC.

The CDR3 protein is CASSPGTADLTGELFF. CDR3 in DNA: TGTGCCAGCTCACCCGGGACAGCTGATTTGACCGGGGAGCTGTTTTTT. The chain has TRBV18 and TRBJ2-2; TRBD1 matches 7 bases. V lost 3 bases, J lost 5 bases, and 9 bases stayed unmatched. The CDR3 extends over 16 amino acids. Germline V gene data show CDR1 as KGHSH and CDR2 as LQKENI.

The chain has TRBV5-1 and TRBJ1-2; TRBD1 matches 9 bases. The ends lost 0 bases at V and 8 bases at J; junction bases unmatched: 8. The CDR3 spans 15 residues. Germline assignment: CDR1 SGHRS and CDR2 YFSETQ. CDR3 in amino acids: CASSLEGQGLGGYTF. CDR3 bases: TGCGCCAGCAGCTTGGAGGGACAGGGCCTAGGAGGCTACACCTTC.

The chain recombines TRBV7-3 with TRBJ1-1; D unresolved. Germline assignment: CDR1 SGHTA and CDR2 FQGTGA. Trimming cost V 3 bases and J 3 bases, with 8 bases left between them. This CDR3 region has 13 residues. CDR3 protein: CASSFLRDTEAFF. CDR3 nucleotides: TGTGCCAGCAGCTTTTTGCGGGACACTGAAGCTTTCTTT.

This chain uses TRBV4-1 with TRBJ1-1, with D possibly being TRBD1 (6 bases). V was shortened by 2 bases and J by 1 base, with 20 bases between the two germline ends. This CDR3 has 18 amino acids. CDR1 and CDR2 from the germline V gene are MGHRA and YSYEKL. The CDR3: CASSQPINVQGANTEAFF. The CDR3 coding sequence is TGCGCCAGCAGCCAACCTATTAACGTACAGGGCGCGAACACTGAAGCTTTCTTT.

This sequence joins TRBV6-1 and TRBJ1-3; tentative D call: TRBD1 (6 bases). The V end was cut by 3 bases, the J end by 8 bases, with 20 bases between. The CDR3 spans 16 residues. Germline lookup yields CDR1 MNHNS and CDR2 SASEGT. CDR3 loop: CASSDWGRRGRDTIYF. The CDR3 coding sequence is TGTGCCAGCAGTGATTGGGGCCGGAGGGGGAGGGACACCATATATTTT.

The chain's CDR3 is CASSPLAGYSEQFF. The CDR3, as DNA: TGTGCCAGCAGCCCTCTTGCGGGATATAGTGAGCAGTTCTTC. The chain links TRBV7-2 to TRBJ2-1; D perhaps matches TRBD2 (6 bases). The CDR3 is made up of 14 amino acids. The V end lost 5 bases, the J end lost 9 bases, and 17 bases lay between the germline ends. Germline V gives CDR1 SGHTA, CDR2 FQGNSA.

CDR3 region: CAIRDRVKTEAFF. CDR3 nucleotides: TGTGCCATCAGAGACAGGGTAAAGACTGAAGCTTTCTTT. The genes are TRBV10-3 and TRBJ1-1; 7 nucleotides match TRBD1. CDR3 length equals 13 residues. Germline V gene data show CDR1 as ENHRY and CDR2 as SYGVKD. The V segment lost 6 bases and the J segment 5 bases; nucleotides outside the gene matches: 6.

The genes are TRBV20-1 and TRBJ1-2; a weak D match, TRBD1 (6 bases). V lost 5 bases to trimming and J lost 5 bases, with 9 bases between them. The CDR3 runs to 11 residues. Germline CDR1 and CDR2: DFQATT and SNEGSKA (reference sequence). CDR3 DNA: TGCAGTGCTCACAGGGTTTATGGCTACACCTTC. The encoded protein is CSAHRVYGYTF.

The rearrangement links TRBV2 to TRBJ2-7, with 9 positions matching TRBD1. There are 13 residues in the CDR3. The germline V gene encodes CDR1 SNHLY and CDR2 FYNNEI. V dropped 6 bases and J dropped 5; count of bases not matched to a gene: 5. This CDR3 reads CASRGTGKDEQYF. In nucleotides, the CDR3 is TGTGCCAGCAGGGGGACAGGGAAAGACGAGCAGTACTTC.

The chain joins TRBV5-1 to TRBJ2-6; D may be TRBD2 (7 bases). Germline CDR1 and CDR2: SGHRS and YFSETQ. The V end was cut by 4 bases, the J end by 0 bases, with 14 bases between. This CDR3 is 17 amino acids long. CDR3 sequence reads: CASSLGGGASGANVLTF. CDR3 nucleotides: TGCGCCAGCAGCCTGGGAGGGGGGGCCTCTGGGGCCAACGTCCTGACTTTC.

J is TRBJ1-5 and V is TRBV19; a weak D match, TRBD1 (5 bases). Per the germline V gene, CDR1 is LNHDA and CDR2 is SQIVND (reference sequence). The germline V and J ends were trimmed by 5 bases and 2 bases, with 10 bases remaining between them. The CDR3 runs 14 residues. The CDR3: CASSLSRGNQPQHF. The CDR3 DNA reads as TGTGCCAGTAGTCTTAGCAGGGGCAATCAGCCCCAGCATTTT.

Note on this clone: The junction does not match germline at one end; this may be a read error. The V call is TRBV5-6, the J call TRBJ2-2; maybe TRBD2 (5 bases). CDR1 and CDR2 (germline): SGHDT, YYEEEE. The CDR3 spans 12 residues. This CDR3 is CASSLGERGVVF. The CDR3 coding sequence is TGTGCCAGCAGCTTGGGGGAGCGAGGTGTGGTTTTT.

The J gene is TRBJ1-1, the V gene TRBV18; the D gene is possibly TRBD1 (5 bases). Trimming took off 1 base at V and 11 bases at J, with 17 bases between the two ends. The CDR3 sequence is 14 residues long. Germline-derived CDR1 and CDR2 are KGHSH and LQKENI. The DNA for the CDR3 is TGTGCCAGCTCACCACAGGGGCCTAACAGTGGGGCTTTCTTT. It is translated as CASSPQGPNSGAFF.

The J gene is TRBJ1-2, the V gene TRBV29-1; D is unresolved. With 0 bases removed from V and 5 bases from J, the gap between germline ends came to 10 bases. The germline gives CDR1 SQVTM, CDR2 ANQGSEA. This CDR3 comprises 13 residues. CDR3 DNA: TGCAGCGTTGAAGAGGGGAGAATTTATGGCTACACCTTC. Translated: CSVEEGRIYGYTF.

The V gene is TRBV30, the J gene TRBJ1-2; TRBD1 might be the D (6 bases). The CDR3 extends over 15 amino acids. Germline V gene data show CDR1 as GTSNPN and CDR2 as SVGIG (reference sequence). The V gene lost 7 bases and the J gene lost 2 bases, with 20 bases spanning the gap. The CDR3 reads CASPRTERTNYGYTF. DNA for the CDR3: TGTGCCTCCCCACGGACAGAAAGAACAAACTATGGCTACACCTTC.

The chain is built from TRBV19 and TRBJ2-1, with D perhaps TRBD2 (5 bases). The CDR3 is 14 residues long. The germline V gene has CDR1 LNHDA and CDR2 SQIVND (reference sequence). Between the trimmed V and J ends, which lost 4 bases and 0 bases, there was a span of 7 bases. In DNA, the CDR3 is TGTGCCAGTAGTACCGACTACTCCTACAATGAGCAGTTCTTC. It specifies CASSTDYSYNEQFF.

The V gene is TRBV5-1, the J gene TRBJ2-1; maybe TRBD1 (5 bases). Germline-derived CDR1 and CDR2 are SGHRS and YFSETQ. The CDR3 extends over 15 amino acids. V dropped 1 base and J dropped 5 bases, with 13 bases sitting between them. For the CDR3, the DNA is TGCGCCAGCAGCTTGAGGCTACAGGCGAACAATGAGCAGTTCTTC. Its translation is CASSLRLQANNEQFF.

The chain joins TRBV6-5 to TRBJ2-1, with 9 nucleotides matching TRBD2. J was trimmed by 2 bases and V by 2 bases; bases with no gene match: 4. The CDR3 has 16 residues. In germline, CDR1 is MNHEY, CDR2 SVGAGI. CDR3 amino acids: CASSYLSGSTYNEQFF. CDR3 DNA sequence: TGTGCCAGCAGTTACCTTAGCGGGAGCACCTACAATGAGCAGTTCTTC.